The rows below give T cell receptor beta chains drawn from one sample of a study of T cell changes during pregnancy in multiple sclerosis. The table came from immunoSEQ multiplex PCR; TCRdb's copy has only in-frame clones and leaves some out. The data hold more than 35,000 clones, with about 92% observed a single time. The input for sequencing was CD4+ T cells from peripheral blood mononuclear cells, taken in the third trimester of pregnancy. These TCRs come from a female donor with multiple sclerosis, enrolled in a pregnancy study. Each CDR3 is given with its conserved first and last residue. The D gene is left open where the match is weak. Rows may omit the clone size; those that give it use once, few, many or a size class.

TRBJ1-2,TRBD1,NA,TRBV6-5,CASSKPGQGDYGYTF,TGTGCCAGCAGTAAGCCGGGACAGGGGGACTATGGCTACACCTTC
TRBJ2-3,TRBD2,NA,TRBV9,CASSVSLAGGIDTQYF,TGTGCCAGCAGCGTATCCTTAGCGGGGGGAATCGATACGCAGTATTTT
TRBJ2-7,NA,NA,TRBV28,CASSFISGDVSRRSIYEQYF,TGTGCCAGCAGTTTTATATCCGGTGACGTAAGCAGGAGGTCGATCTACGAGCAGTACTTC
TRBJ1-2,TRBD1,NA,TRBV5-6,CASSLSNWDSHGGYTF,TGTGCCAGCAGCTTGTCAAACTGGGACAGCCACGGAGGCTACACCTTC
TRBJ1-2,NA,NA,TRBV28,CASNLAQGTYGYTF,TGTGCCAGCAACCTCGCTCAGGGGACCTATGGCTACACCTTC
TRBJ2-5,TRBD1,NA,TRBV19,CASGQVPQETQYF,TGTGCCAGTGGACAGGTCCCCCAAGAGACCCAGTACTTC
TRBJ2-5,NA,NA,TRBV25-1,CASREGARETQYF,TGTGCCAGCAGGGAGGGGGCGCGGGAGACCCAGTACTTC
TRBJ2-5,TRBD1,NA,TRBV5-4,CASKTGVQETQYF,TGTGCCAGCAAGACAGGGGTTCAAGAGACCCAGTACTTC
TRBJ2-3,TRBD2,NA,TRBV5-4,CASSFYLAGETDTQYF,TGTGCCAGCAGCTTCTACCTAGCGGGAGAAACAGATACGCAGTATTTT
TRBJ2-7,TRBD1,NA,TRBV10-2,CASSKTGAYEQYF,TGCGCCAGCAGTAAGACAGGGGCCTACGAGCAGTACTTC
TRBJ2-7,NA,once,TRBV25-1,CASSEGTGIYEQYF,TGTGCCAGCAGTGAGGGAACAGGGATCTACGAGCAGTACTTC
TRBJ1-1,TRBD1,NA,TRBV5-1,CASSPLRSGTGTNTEAFF,TGCGCCAGCAGTCCGCTTCGCTCCGGGACAGGGACTAACACTGAAGCTTTCTTT
TRBJ1-3,NA,NA,TRBV7-9,CASSAGVNTIYF,TGTGCCAGCAGCGCAGGGGTAAACACCATATATTTT
TRBJ1-5,NA,NA,TRBV5-5,CASSQLNQPQHF,TGTGCCAGCAGCCAACTAAATCAGCCCCAGCATTTT
TRBJ1-1,NA,few,TRBV7-2,CASSLSSVNTEAFF,TGTGCCAGCAGCTTATCGTCAGTGAACACTGAAGCTTTCTTT
TRBJ1-2,TRBD1,NA,TRBV5-1,CASSSTGDNYGYTF,TGCGCCAGCAGCTCGACAGGGGACAACTATGGCTACACCTTC